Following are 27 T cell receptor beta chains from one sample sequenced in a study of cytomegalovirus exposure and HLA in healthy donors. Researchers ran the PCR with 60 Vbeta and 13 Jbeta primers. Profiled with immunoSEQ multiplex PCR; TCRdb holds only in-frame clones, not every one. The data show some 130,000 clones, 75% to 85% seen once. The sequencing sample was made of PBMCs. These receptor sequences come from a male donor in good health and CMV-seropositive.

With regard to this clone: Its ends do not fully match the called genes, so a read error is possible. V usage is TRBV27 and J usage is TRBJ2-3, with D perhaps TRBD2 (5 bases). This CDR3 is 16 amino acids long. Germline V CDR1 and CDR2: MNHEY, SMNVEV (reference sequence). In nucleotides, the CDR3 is TGTGCCAGCAGTTTTGGCGGGTGGGGTCCCACACATACGCAGTATTTT. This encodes CASSFGGWGPTHTQYF.

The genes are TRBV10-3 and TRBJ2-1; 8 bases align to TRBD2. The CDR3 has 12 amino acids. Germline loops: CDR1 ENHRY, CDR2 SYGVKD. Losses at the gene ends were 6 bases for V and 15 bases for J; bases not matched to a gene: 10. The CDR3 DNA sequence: TGTGCCATCAGGCCCGCGGGAGGTTATGCGTTCTTC. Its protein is CAIRPAGGYAFF.

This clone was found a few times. The CDR3, as DNA: TGTGCCAGCAGCCGTAGCGGGAGATCCTACAATGAGCAGTTCTTC. This codes for CASSRSGRSYNEQFF. The chain is built from TRBV5-4 and TRBJ2-1, with TRBD2 identical over 9 bases. This CDR3 has 15 amino acids. V was pared by 4 bases and J by 1 base, with 3 bases of the junction left unmatched. Germline CDR1 is SGHNT and CDR2 is YYREEE (reference sequence).

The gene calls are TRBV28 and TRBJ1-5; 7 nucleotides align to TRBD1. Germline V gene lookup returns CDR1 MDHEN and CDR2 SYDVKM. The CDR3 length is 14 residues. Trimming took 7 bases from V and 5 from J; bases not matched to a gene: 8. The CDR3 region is CASTPQGFHQPQHF. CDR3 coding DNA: TGTGCCAGCACACCACAGGGGTTTCATCAGCCCCAGCATTTT. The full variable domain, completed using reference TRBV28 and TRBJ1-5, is DVKVTQSSRYLVKRTGEKVFLECVQDMDHENMFWYRQDPGLGLRLIYFSYDVKMKEKGDIPEGYSVSREKKERFSLILESASTNQTSMYLCASTPQGFHQPQHFGDGTRLSIL.

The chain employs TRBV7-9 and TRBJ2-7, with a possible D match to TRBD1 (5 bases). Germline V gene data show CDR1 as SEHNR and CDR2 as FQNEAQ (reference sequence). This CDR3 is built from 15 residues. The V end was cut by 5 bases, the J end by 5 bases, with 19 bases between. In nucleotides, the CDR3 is TGTGCCAGCAGCGCCACCGGCCTCAGGGAAGACGAGCAGTACTTC. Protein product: CASSATGLREDEQYF.

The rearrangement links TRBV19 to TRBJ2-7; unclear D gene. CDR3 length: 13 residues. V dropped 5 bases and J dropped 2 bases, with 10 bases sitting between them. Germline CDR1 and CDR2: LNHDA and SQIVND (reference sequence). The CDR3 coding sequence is TGTGCCAGTAGTTCCGGGTCTACCTACGAGCAGTACTTC. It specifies CASSSGSTYEQYF.

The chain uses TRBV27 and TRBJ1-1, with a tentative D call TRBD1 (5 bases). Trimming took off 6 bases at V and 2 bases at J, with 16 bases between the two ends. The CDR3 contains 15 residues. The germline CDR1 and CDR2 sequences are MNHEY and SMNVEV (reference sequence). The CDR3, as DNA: TGTGCCAGCAGGGGACCGCGGGACGGAAACACTGAAGCTTTCTTT. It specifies CASRGPRDGNTEAFF.

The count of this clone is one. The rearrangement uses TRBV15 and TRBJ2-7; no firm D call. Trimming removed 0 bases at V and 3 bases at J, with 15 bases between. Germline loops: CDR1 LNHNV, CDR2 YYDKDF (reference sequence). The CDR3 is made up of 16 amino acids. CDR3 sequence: CATSRDLTPSIYEQYF. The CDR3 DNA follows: TGTGCCACCAGCAGAGATCTGACTCCGTCCATCTACGAGCAGTACTTC.

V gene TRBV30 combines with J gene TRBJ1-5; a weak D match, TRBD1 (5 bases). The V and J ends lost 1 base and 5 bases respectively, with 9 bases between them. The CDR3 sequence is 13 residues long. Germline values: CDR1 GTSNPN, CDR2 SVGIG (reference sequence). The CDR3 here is CAWSGTGDQPQHF. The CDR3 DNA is TGTGCCTGGAGTGGGACGGGGGATCAGCCCCAGCATTTT.

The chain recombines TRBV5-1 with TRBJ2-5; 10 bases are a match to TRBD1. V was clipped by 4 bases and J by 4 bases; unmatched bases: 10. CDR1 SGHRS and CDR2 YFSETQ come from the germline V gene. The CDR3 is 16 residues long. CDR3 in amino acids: CASSRRGDRGGETQYF. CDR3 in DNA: TGCGCCAGCAGCCGCAGAGGGGACAGGGGAGGAGAGACCCAGTACTTC. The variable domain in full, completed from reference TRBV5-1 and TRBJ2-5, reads KAGVTQTPRYLIKTRGQQVTLSCSPISGHRSVSWYQQTPGQGLQFLFEYFSETQRNKGNFPGRFSGRQFSNSRSEMNVSTLELGDSALYLCASSRRGDRGGETQYFGPGTRLLVL.

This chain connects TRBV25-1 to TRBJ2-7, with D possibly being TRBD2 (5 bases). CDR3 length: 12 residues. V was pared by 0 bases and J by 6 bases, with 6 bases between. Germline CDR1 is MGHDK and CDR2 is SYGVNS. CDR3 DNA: TGTGCCAGCAGTGAATATCGGGGCGAGCAGTACTTC. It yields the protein CASSEYRGEQYF.

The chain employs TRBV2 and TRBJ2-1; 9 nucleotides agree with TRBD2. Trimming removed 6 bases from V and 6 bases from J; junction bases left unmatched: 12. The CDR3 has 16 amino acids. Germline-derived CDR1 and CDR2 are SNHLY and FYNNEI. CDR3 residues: CASSLARSGLANEQFF. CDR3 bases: TGTGCCAGCAGCTTAGCCAGGTCGGGACTAGCCAATGAGCAGTTCTTC.

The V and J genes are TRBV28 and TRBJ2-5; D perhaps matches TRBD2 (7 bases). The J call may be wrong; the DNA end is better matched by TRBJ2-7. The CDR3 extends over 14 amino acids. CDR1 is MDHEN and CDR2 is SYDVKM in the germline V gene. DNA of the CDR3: TGTGCCAGCAGTGGTACGGGGGGCGAGCGCGAGCAGTACTTC. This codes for CASSGTGGEREQYF.

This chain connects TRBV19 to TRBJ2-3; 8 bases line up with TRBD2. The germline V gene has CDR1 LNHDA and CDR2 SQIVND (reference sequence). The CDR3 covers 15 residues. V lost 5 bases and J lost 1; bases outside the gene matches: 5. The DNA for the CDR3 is TGTGCCAGTAGTTCACTAGCGGAGGGCACAGATACGCAGTATTTT. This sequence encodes CASSSLAEGTDTQYF.

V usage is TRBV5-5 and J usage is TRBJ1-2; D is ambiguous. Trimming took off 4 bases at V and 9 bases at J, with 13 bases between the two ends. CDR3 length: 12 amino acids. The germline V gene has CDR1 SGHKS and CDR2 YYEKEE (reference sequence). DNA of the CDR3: TGTGCCAGCAGCGAAACGGGGAACAGCTACACCTTC. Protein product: CASSETGNSYTF.

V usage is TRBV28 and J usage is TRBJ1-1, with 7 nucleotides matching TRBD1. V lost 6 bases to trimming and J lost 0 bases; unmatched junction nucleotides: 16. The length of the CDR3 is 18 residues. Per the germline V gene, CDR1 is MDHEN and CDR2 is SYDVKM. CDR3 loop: CASSFGTGVGSMNTEAFF. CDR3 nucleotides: TGTGCCAGCAGCTTTGGAACAGGGGTGGGTAGTATGAACACTGAAGCTTTCTTT.

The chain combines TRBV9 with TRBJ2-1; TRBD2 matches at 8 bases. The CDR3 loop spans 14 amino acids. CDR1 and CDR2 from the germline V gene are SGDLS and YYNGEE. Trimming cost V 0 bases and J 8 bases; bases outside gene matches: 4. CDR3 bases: TGTGCCAGCAGCGTAGCTATCGGGAGGGATGAGCAGTTCTTC. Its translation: CASSVAIGRDEQFF.

The CDR3: CASSFRDSRNSPLHF. CDR3 DNA: TGTGCCAGCTCATTCCGAGACAGCCGGAATTCACCCCTCCACTTT. The chain recombines TRBV18 with TRBJ1-6, with D perhaps TRBD1 (5 bases). CDR3 length: 15 residues. Germline V gene lookup returns CDR1 KGHSH and CDR2 LQKENI. The V end lost 5 bases, the J end lost 7 bases, and 15 bases lay between the germline ends.

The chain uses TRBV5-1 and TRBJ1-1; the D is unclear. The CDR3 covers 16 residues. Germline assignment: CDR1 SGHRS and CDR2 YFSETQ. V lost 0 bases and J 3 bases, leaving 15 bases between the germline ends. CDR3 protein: CASSLVAGDSDTEAFF. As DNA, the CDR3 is TGCGCCAGCAGCTTGGTAGCCGGGGATTCGGACACTGAAGCTTTCTTT. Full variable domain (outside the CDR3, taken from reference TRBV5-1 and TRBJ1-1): KAGVTQTPRYLIKTRGQQVTLSCSPISGHRSVSWYQQTPGQGLQFLFEYFSETQRNKGNFPGRFSGRQFSNSRSEMNVSTLELGDSALYLCASSLVAGDSDTEAFFGQGTRLTVV.

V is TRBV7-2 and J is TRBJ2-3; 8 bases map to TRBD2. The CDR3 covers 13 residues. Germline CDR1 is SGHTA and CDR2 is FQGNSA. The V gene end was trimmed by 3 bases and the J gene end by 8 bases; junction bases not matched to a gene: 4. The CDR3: CASSFQSGGTQYF. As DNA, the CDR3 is TGTGCCAGCAGCTTCCAAAGCGGGGGTACGCAGTATTTT.

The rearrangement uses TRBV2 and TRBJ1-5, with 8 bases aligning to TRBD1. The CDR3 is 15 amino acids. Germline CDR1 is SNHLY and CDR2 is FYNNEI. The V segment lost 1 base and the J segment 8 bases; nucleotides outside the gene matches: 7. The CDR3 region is CASSEDNRGIEPQHF. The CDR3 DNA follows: TGTGCCAGCAGTGAAGATAACAGGGGGATCGAGCCCCAGCATTTT.

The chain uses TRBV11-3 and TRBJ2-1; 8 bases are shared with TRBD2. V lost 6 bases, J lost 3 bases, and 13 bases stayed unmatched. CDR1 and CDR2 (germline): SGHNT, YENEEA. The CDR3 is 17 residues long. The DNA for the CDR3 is TGTGCCAGCAGTCTCCGGGATAGCGGGAAGGACTACAATGAGCAGTTCTTC. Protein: CASSLRDSGKDYNEQFF.

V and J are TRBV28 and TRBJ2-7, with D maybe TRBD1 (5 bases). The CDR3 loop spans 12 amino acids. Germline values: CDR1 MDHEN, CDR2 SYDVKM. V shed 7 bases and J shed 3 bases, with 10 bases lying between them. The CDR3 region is CASKGAVYEQYF. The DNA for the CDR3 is TGTGCCAGCAAAGGGGCAGTCTACGAGCAGTACTTC.

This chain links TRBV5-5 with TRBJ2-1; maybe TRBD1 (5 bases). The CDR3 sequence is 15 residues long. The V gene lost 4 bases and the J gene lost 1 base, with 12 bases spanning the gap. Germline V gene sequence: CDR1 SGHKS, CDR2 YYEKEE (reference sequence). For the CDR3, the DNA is TGTGCCAGCAGCCAACAGGATAGGTCCTACAATGAGCAGTTCTTC. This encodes CASSQQDRSYNEQFF.

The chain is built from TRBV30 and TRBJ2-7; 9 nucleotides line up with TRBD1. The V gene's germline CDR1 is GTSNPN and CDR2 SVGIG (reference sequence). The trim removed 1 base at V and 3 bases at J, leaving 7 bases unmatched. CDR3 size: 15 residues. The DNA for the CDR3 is TGTGCCTGGAGTGCCGACAGGGGGAACCACTACGAGCAGTACTTC. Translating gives CAWSADRGNHYEQYF.

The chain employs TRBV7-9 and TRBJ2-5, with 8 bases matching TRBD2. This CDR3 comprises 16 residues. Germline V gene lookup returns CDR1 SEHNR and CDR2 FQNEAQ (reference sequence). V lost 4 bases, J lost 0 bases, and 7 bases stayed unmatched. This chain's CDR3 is CASSSPTLADQETQYF. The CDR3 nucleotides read TGTGCCAGCAGCTCCCCGACACTAGCGGACCAAGAGACCCAGTACTTC. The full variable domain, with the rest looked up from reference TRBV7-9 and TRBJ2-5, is DTGVSQNPRHKITKRGQNVTFRCDPISEHNRLYWYRQTLGQGPEFLTYFQNEAQLEKSRLLSDRFSAERPKGSFSTLEIQRTEQGDSAMYLCASSSPTLADQETQYFGPGTRLLVL.

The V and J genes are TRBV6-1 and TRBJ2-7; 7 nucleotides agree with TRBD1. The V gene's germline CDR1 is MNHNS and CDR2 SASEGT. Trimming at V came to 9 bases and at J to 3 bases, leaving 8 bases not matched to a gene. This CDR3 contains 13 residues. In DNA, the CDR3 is TGTGCCAGTAGGACAGGAGTTAACTACGAGCAGTACTTC. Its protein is CASRTGVNYEQYF.